This is a list of T cell receptor beta chains from one sample in a study of shared clonotypes between healthy human individuals. TCRdb keeps only in-frame clones here, not all; method: immunoSEQ multiplex PCR. The table has 2 million to 2.5 million clones, 80% to 95% seen once. The sample was naive CD4+ T cells from PBMCs. The receptors originated from a man between 18 and 35 years old in good health. Some clones in this sample may be carry-over from other donors' samples. The CDR3 runs from the conserved cysteine through the conserved F or W. The D gene is left open where the match is weak. Size values are once, few and many counts, or a class for expanded clones, and some rows have none.

-,TRBJ2-7,-,TRBV29-1,CSAKGLLSYEQYF,TGCAGCGCAAAGGGACTCTTAAGCTACGAGCAGTACTTC
TRBD2,TRBJ2-5,-,TRBV9,CASSPSGSTPETQYF,TGTGCCAGCAGCCCTAGCGGGAGTACTCCAGAGACCCAGTACTTC
-,TRBJ1-3,-,TRBV29-1,CSVGGGPLGGNTIYF,TGCAGCGTTGGGGGGGGGCCCTTAGGCGGAAACACCATATATTTT
-,TRBJ1-2,-,TRBV6-6,CASTVRGSSNYGYTF,TGTGCCAGCACGGTACGGGGGTCCTCTAACTATGGCTACACCTTC
-,TRBJ1-1,-,TRBV30,CAWSLMGITEAFF,TGTGCCTGGAGTTTGATGGGAATAACTGAAGCTTTCTTT
TRBD1,TRBJ1-5,-,TRBV4-3,CASSQETLTGGLNQPQHF,TGCGCCAGCAGCCAAGAGACCCTCACAGGGGGCCTCAATCAGCCCCAGCATTTT
-,TRBJ2-7,-,TRBV6-1,CASSEAGGGKSYEQYF,TGTGCCAGCAGTGAAGCGGGTGGGGGTAAGTCCTACGAGCAGTACTTC
-,TRBJ1-1,-,TRBV30,CAWSDGAGNTEAFF,TGTGCCTGGAGTGACGGGGCGGGGAACACTGAAGCTTTCTTT
-,TRBJ1-4,-,TRBV19,CASRGRAQGNEKLFF,TGTGCCAGTAGGGGCAGGGCTCAGGGTAATGAAAAACTGTTTTTT
-,TRBJ2-1,once,TRBV7-9,CASSLRQSYNEQFF,TGTGCCAGCAGCTTAAGACAGTCCTACAATGAGCAGTTCTTC
-,TRBJ1-5,once,TRBV19,CASSTLEVSNQPQHF,TGTGCCAGTAGTACCCTAGAAGTCAGCAATCAGCCCCAGCATTTT
-,TRBJ2-1,-,TRBV29-1,CSASSASYNEQFF,TGCAGCGCCTCTAGCGCTTCCTACAATGAGCAGTTCTTC
-,TRBJ1-3,-,TRBV19,CASSMLAYSGNTIYF,TGTGCCAGTAGTATGTTGGCCTACTCTGGAAACACCATATATTTT
-,TRBJ2-1,-,TRBV18,CASSPSSYNEQFF,TGTGCCAGCTCACCTTCCTCATACAATGAGCAGTTCTTC
-,TRBJ2-4,-,TRBV7-3,CASSLQQGSENIQYF,TGTGCCAGCAGCTTACAGCAGGGGTCGGAAAACATTCAGTACTTC
TRBD1,TRBJ1-2,-,TRBV7-9,CASSLAWTGTKGDYGYTF,TGTGCCAGCAGCTTAGCCTGGACAGGGACCAAGGGGGACTATGGCTACACCTTC
-,TRBJ1-2,-,TRBV7-9,CASSLNPAGYTF,TGTGCCAGCAGCTTAAACCCCGCTGGCTACACCTTC
-,TRBJ1-4,-,TRBV18,CASSPLKGHANEKLFF,TGTGCCAGCTCACCACTAAAAGGACACGCAAATGAAAAACTGTTTTTT
TRBD2,TRBJ2-7,once,TRBV9,CASSVNRAGAPLEQYF,TGTGCCAGCAGCGTAAATCGAGCGGGAGCCCCTCTCGAGCAGTACTTC
TRBD2,TRBJ2-3,-,TRBV7-2,CASSSGLAGLTDTQYF,TGTGCCAGCAGCTCGGGACTAGCGGGACTCACAGATACGCAGTATTTT
TRBD2,TRBJ2-7,-,TRBV11-2,CASSSPGLAGGYEQYF,TGTGCCAGCAGCTCCCCCGGGCTAGCGGGAGGGTACGAGCAGTACTTC
TRBD2,TRBJ2-1,-,TRBV7-9,CASSFPASGRVYEQFF,TGTGCCAGCAGCTTCCCGGCTAGCGGGAGGGTCTATGAGCAGTTCTTC
TRBD1,TRBJ2-5,-,TRBV28,CASRAGTGQETQYF,TGTGCCAGCAGGGCCGGGACAGGGCAAGAGACCCAGTACTTC
TRBD2,TRBJ2-5,-,TRBV9,CASSADSGRTETQYF,TGTGCCAGCAGCGCGGATAGCGGGAGAACAGAGACCCAGTACTTC
-,TRBJ1-1,-,TRBV6-1,CASSGTTRGTEAFF,TGTGCCAGCAGTGGGACAACCAGGGGCACTGAAGCTTTCTTT
-,TRBJ1-3,-,TRBV9,CASSVLGARNTIYF,TGTGCCAGCAGCGTCCTCGGAGCCAGAAACACCATATATTTT
TRBD1,TRBJ2-5,-,TRBV10-3,CAISRDRRLGETQYF,TGTGCCATCAGTAGGGACAGGCGCCTAGGAGAGACCCAGTACTTC
-,TRBJ1-3,-,TRBV18,CASSPNREGGNTIYF,TGTGCCAGCTCACCAAACAGGGAAGGTGGAAACACCATATATTTT
TRBD1,TRBJ1-1,-,TRBV5-1,CASSLGGQVPEAFF,TGCGCCAGCAGCTTGGGGGGACAGGTCCCTGAAGCTTTCTTT
TRBD1,TRBJ1-5,-,TRBV2,CASSQDRGNQPQHF,TGTGCCAGCAGCCAAGACAGGGGGAATCAGCCCCAGCATTTT
TRBD1,TRBJ2-1,-,TRBV29-1,CSVRPDRGSYNEQFF,TGCAGCGTTAGACCCGACAGGGGTTCCTACAATGAGCAGTTCTTC
TRBD1,TRBJ2-6,-,TRBV11-2,CASSGQGAAGANVLTF,TGTGCCAGCAGCGGCCAGGGGGCCGCTGGGGCCAACGTCCTGACTTTC
TRBD1,TRBJ2-1,-,TRBV5-4,CASSLGQGMSYNEQFF,TGTGCCAGCAGCTTAGGACAGGGGATGTCCTACAATGAGCAGTTCTTC
TRBD2,TRBJ2-7,-,TRBV9,CASSSLAGGSISSYEQYF,TGTGCCAGCAGCAGTCTAGCGGGAGGAAGCATCTCCTCCTACGAGCAGTACTTC
-,TRBJ2-7,once,TRBV5-1,CASSLPRSQGTENEQYF,TGCGCCAGCAGCTTGCCCCGCTCACAGGGAACAGAGAACGAGCAGTACTTC
-,TRBJ2-1,-,TRBV7-2,CASSLEGFREQFF,TGTGCCAGCAGCTTAGAGGGATTCAGAGAGCAGTTCTTC
-,TRBJ2-3,-,TRBV10-3,CAIRDYKDTQYF,TGTGCCATCAGGGACTACAAGGATACGCAGTATTTT
-,TRBJ2-3,-,TRBV28,CASTREPTDTQYF,TGTGCCAGCACCCGGGAGCCCACAGATACGCAGTATTTT
-,TRBJ1-1,-,TRBV6-1,CASSQQGNTEAFF,TGTGCCAGCAGCCAACAGGGGAACACTGAAGCTTTCTTT
-,TRBJ2-5,-,TRBV2,CAGKRYQETQYF,TGTGCCGGCAAAAGGTACCAAGAGACCCAGTACTTC
TRBD1,TRBJ2-5,-,TRBV7-9,CASSRFGQGRRQYF,TGTGCCAGCAGCCGATTCGGACAGGGGCGACGTCAGTACTTC
TRBD2,TRBJ2-5,-,TRBV28,CASGEGETQYF,TGTGCCAGCGGGGAGGGAGAGACCCAGTACTTC
-,TRBJ1-3,-,TRBV5-1,CASSIPQGSGNTIYF,TGCGCCAGCAGCATACCTCAGGGCTCTGGAAACACCATATATTTT
-,TRBJ1-2,-,TRBV7-2,CASSLMTVGGYTF,TGTGCCAGCAGCTTAATGACTGTGGGTGGCTACACCTTC
TRBD2,TRBJ2-1,-,TRBV11-2,CASSTTILAGGISYNEQFF,TGTGCCAGCAGCACAACAATACTAGCGGGAGGTATCTCCTACAATGAGCAGTTCTTC
-,TRBJ1-2,-,TRBV5-4,CASSLPGARADYGYTF,TGTGCCAGCAGCTTGCCGGGGGCCCGGGCGGACTATGGCTACACCTTC
TRBD1,TRBJ1-2,-,TRBV7-9,CASSLTGGNYGYTF,TGTGCCAGCAGCTTGACAGGGGGCAATTATGGCTACACCTTC
-,TRBJ2-1,once,TRBV27,CASSSLLGNEQFF,TGTGCCAGCAGCTCCTTATTAGGCAATGAGCAGTTCTTC
-,TRBJ2-5,-,TRBV6-5,CASSYPQGSIETQYF,TGTGCCAGCAGTTACCCACAAGGAAGTATTGAGACCCAGTACTTC
-,TRBJ1-2,-,TRBV28,CASRFPANYGYTF,TGTGCCAGCCGCTTTCCGGCTAACTATGGCTACACCTTC
TRBD2,TRBJ2-6,-,TRBV28,CASSLGGRAGANVLTF,TGTGCCAGCAGCCTTGGGGGGAGGGCTGGGGCCAACGTCCTGACTTTC
-,TRBJ1-1,-,TRBV4-2,CASSQAPSTEAFF,TGTGCCAGCAGCCAAGCCCCGAGCACTGAAGCTTTCTTT